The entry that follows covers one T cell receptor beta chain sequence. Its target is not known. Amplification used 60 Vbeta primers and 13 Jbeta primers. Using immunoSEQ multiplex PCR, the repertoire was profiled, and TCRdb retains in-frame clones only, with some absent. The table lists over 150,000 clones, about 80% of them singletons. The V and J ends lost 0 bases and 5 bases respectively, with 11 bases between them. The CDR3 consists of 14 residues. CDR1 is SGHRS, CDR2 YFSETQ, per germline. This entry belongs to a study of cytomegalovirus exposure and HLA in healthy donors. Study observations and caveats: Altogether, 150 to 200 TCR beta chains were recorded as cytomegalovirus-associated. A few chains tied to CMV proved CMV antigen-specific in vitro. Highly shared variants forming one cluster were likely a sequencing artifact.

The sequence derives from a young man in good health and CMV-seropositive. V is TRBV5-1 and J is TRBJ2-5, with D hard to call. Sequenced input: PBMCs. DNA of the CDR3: TGCGCCAGCAGCTTGGTCTATTTCAGGGAGACCCAGTACTTC. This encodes CASSLVYFRETQYF.